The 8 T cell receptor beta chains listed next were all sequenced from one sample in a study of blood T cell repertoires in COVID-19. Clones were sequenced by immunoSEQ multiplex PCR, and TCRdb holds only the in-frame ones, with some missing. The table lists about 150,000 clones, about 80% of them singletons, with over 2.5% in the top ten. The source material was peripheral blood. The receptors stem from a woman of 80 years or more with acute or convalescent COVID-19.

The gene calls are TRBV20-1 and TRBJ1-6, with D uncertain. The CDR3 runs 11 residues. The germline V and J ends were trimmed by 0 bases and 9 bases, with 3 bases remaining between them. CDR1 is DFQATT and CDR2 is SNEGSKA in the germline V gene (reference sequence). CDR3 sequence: CSARDGSPLHF. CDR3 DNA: TGCAGTGCTAGAGACGGTTCACCCCTCCACTTT.

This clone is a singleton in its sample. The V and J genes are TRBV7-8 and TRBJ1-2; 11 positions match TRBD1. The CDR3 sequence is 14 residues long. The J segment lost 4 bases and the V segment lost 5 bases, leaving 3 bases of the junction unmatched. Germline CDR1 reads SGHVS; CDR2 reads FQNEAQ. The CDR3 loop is CASSVGTGGYGYTF. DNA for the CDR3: TGTGCCAGCAGCGTCGGGACAGGGGGCTATGGCTACACCTTC.

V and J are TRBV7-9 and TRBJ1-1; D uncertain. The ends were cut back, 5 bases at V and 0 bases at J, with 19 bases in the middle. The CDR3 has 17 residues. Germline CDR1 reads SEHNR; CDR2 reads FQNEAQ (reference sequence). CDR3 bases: TGTGCCAGCAGCAGGAAGAGTGCACTACTGCTGAACACTGAAGCTTTCTTT. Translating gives CASSRKSALLLNTEAFF.

The CDR3 nucleotides are TGTGCCAGCAGGTTAGCAGGGGCACACACTGAAGCTTTCTTT. This sequence encodes CASRLAGAHTEAFF. The gene calls are TRBV6-5 and TRBJ1-1, with TRBD1 as a possible D gene (6 bases). The germline gives CDR1 MNHEY, CDR2 SVGAGI. This CDR3 region has 14 residues. V lost 6 bases and J lost 3, with 14 bases in between.

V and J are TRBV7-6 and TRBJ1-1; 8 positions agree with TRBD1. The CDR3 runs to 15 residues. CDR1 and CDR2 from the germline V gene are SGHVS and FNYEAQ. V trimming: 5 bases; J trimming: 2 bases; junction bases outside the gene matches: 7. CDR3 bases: TGTGCCAGCAGCAGACAGACAGGGGAAAACACTGAAGCTTTCTTT. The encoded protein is CASSRQTGENTEAFF.

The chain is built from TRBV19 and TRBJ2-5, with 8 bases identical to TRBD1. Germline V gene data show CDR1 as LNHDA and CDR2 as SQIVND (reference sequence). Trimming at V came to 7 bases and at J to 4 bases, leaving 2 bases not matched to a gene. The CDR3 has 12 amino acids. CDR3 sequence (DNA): TGTGCCAGTACAGGGGGCGGAGAGACCCAGTACTTC. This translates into CASTGGGETQYF.

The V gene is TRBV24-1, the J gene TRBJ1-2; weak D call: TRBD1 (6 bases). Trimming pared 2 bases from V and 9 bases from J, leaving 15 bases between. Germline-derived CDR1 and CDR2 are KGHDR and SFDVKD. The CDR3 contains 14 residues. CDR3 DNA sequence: TGTGCCACCAGTGATTCCGGGACACCCGGGAGCTACACCTTC. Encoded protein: CATSDSGTPGSYTF.

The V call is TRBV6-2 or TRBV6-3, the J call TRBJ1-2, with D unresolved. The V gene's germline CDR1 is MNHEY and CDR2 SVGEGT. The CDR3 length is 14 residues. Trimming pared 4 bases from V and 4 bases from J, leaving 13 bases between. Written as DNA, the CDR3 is TGTGCCAGCAGTTTGCTTCATGGTAGCTATGGCTACACCTTC. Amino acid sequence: CASSLLHGSYGYTF.